The 24 T cell receptor beta chains below come from one sample, sequenced in a study of T cell responses to AZD1222 COVID-19 vaccine. Sequencing used immunoSEQ multiplex PCR; TCRdb keeps in-frame clones, though not all of them. The sample shows about 140,000 clones, less than 95% of them seen only once. Source: peripheral blood, taken 28 days after the second AZD1222 dose. These receptors all come from an adult who received the AZD1222 COVID-19 vaccine.

The CDR3 DNA reads as TGCAGCGTCTCTAGGGACAGACTTGGCTACACCTTC. Its translation: CSVSRDRLGYTF. The V and J genes are TRBV29-1 and TRBJ1-2; 7 nucleotides align to TRBD1. The trim removed 6 bases at V and 7 bases at J, leaving 8 bases unmatched. The germline V gene has CDR1 SQVTM and CDR2 ANQGSEA. The CDR3 is made up of 12 amino acids. Full variable domain (remainder filled in from reference TRBV29-1 and TRBJ1-2): SAVISQKPSRDICQRGTSLTIQCQVDSQVTMMFWYRQQPGQSLTLIATANQGSEATYESGFVIDKFPISRPNLTFSTLTVSNMSPEDSSIYLCSVSRDRLGYTFGSGTRLTVV.

This chain uses TRBV18 with TRBJ1-4, with D possibly TRBD1 on 5 matching bases. The V end lost 3 bases, the J end lost 3 bases, and 11 bases lay between the germline ends. Germline values: CDR1 KGHSH, CDR2 LQKENI. CDR3 length equals 15 residues. DNA of the CDR3: TGTGCCAGCTCACCCCTCCGGGGCCCTAATGAAAAACTGTTTTTT. Translated: CASSPLRGPNEKLFF.

V gene TRBV3-1 (or the pseudogene TRBV3-2) combines with J gene TRBJ1-4; D is ambiguous. The CDR3 totals 15 residues. The germline gives CDR1 LGHDT, CDR2 YNNKEL (reference sequence). V was trimmed by 0 bases and J by 8 bases, leaving 13 bases between them. In DNA, the CDR3 is TGTGCCAGCAGCCAAGAATCTCTTGGAGCCGAAAAACTGTTTTTT. Encoded protein: CASSQESLGAEKLFF.

V is TRBV7-9 and J is TRBJ2-7, with 11 bases matching TRBD2. CDR3 length: 17 amino acids. Germline-derived CDR1 and CDR2 are SEHNR and FQNEAQ (reference sequence). Trimming took 1 base from V and 4 from J; bases not matched to a gene: 9. The CDR3 loop is CASSLDALAGGVYEQYF. For the CDR3, the DNA is TGTGCCAGCAGCTTAGACGCCCTAGCGGGAGGTGTGTACGAGCAGTACTTC.

V usage is TRBV30 and J usage is TRBJ1-5; 8 bases line up with TRBD1. Trimming took 4 bases from V and 5 from J; bases not matched to a gene: 4. The CDR3 is made up of 13 amino acids. Per germline, CDR1 GTSNPN and CDR2 SVGIG (reference sequence). CDR3 residues: CAWTRGQYQPQHF. In DNA form, the CDR3 reads TGTGCCTGGACCAGGGGGCAATATCAGCCCCAGCATTTT. The full variable domain, its missing parts supplied by reference TRBV30 and TRBJ1-5, is SQTIHQWPATLVQPVGSPLSLECTVEGTSNPNLYWYRQAAGRGLQLLFYSVGIGQISSEVPQNLSASRPQDRQFILSSKKLLLSDSGFYLCAWTRGQYQPQHFGDGTRLSIL.

DNA of the CDR3: TGTGCCAGCAGCGCATACACAGATACGCAGTATTTT. Its translation is CASSAYTDTQYF. V and J are TRBV9 and TRBJ2-3, with D uncertain. The CDR3 length is 12 residues. Per the germline V gene, CDR1 is SGDLS and CDR2 is YYNGEE. Trimming stripped 3 bases from V and 2 bases from J, with 4 bases between.

This clone has only a few counts. The chain couples TRBV4-1 to TRBJ2-7; TRBD1 aligns across 9 bases. Trimming at V came to 3 bases and at J to 3 bases, leaving 9 bases not matched to a gene. CDR1 is MGHRA and CDR2 is YSYEKL in the germline V gene. This CDR3 spans 16 amino acids. In DNA form, the CDR3 reads TGCGCCAGCAGCCAGGTCTCCGGGACAGGGTTCTACGAGCAGTACTTC. It encodes CASSQVSGTGFYEQYF.

The chain recombines TRBV6-5 with TRBJ1-6; D is unclear. The ends were cut back, 2 bases at V and 7 bases at J, with 15 bases in the middle. The germline gives CDR1 MNHEY, CDR2 SVGAGI. The CDR3 sequence is 16 residues long. CDR3 residues: CASSYMLGRTNSPLHF. The CDR3 DNA sequence: TGTGCCAGCAGTTACATGTTAGGACGGACCAATTCACCCCTCCACTTT.

The chain links TRBV28 to TRBJ1-1; 7 bases line up with TRBD1. The V gene end was trimmed by 6 bases and the J gene end by 5 bases; junction bases not matched to a gene: 12. The germline gives CDR1 MDHEN, CDR2 SYDVKM. This CDR3 is built from 15 residues. The CDR3 sequence is CASSSLGQGGTEAFF. The CDR3 coding sequence is TGTGCCAGCAGCTCCCTGGGGCAGGGGGGGACTGAAGCTTTCTTT.

The V and J genes are TRBV24-1 and TRBJ2-3; 7 nucleotides line up with TRBD1. From germline, CDR1 is KGHDR and CDR2 SFDVKD. J gave up 3 bases and V 0 bases, and 2 bases lay outside the gene matches. This CDR3 spans 15 amino acids. DNA for the CDR3: TGTGCCACCAGTGATTTGGGGACAGAGACAGATACGCAGTATTTT. Translated, it gives CATSDLGTETDTQYF.

The gene calls are TRBV28 and TRBJ1-4; no definite D call. The germline CDR1 and CDR2 sequences are MDHEN and SYDVKM. This CDR3 has 15 amino acids. Trimming pared 6 bases from V and 8 bases from J, leaving 19 bases between. The CDR3 sequence is CASSFTGLGGEKLFF. The DNA of the CDR3 is TGTGCCAGCAGCTTTACCGGACTGGGAGGGGAAAAACTGTTTTTT.

V gene TRBV7-3 combines with J gene TRBJ2-3; 12 bases align to TRBD2. Germline V lookup: CDR1 SGHTA, CDR2 FQGTGA. Trimming cost V 5 bases and J 2 bases; bases outside gene matches: 17. The CDR3 has 20 amino acids. CDR3 protein: CASSEPGLAGSATPTDTQYF. The CDR3 nucleotides read TGTGCCAGCAGCGAGCCGGGACTAGCGGGCTCTGCTACCCCCACAGATACGCAGTATTTT.

The V gene is TRBV18, the J gene TRBJ1-5; no firm D call. The CDR3 has 14 residues. The V gene lost 1 base and the J gene lost 5 bases, with 9 bases spanning the gap. Germline loops: CDR1 KGHSH, CDR2 LQKENI. CDR3 region: CASSPLEIDQPQHF. The DNA of the CDR3 is TGTGCCAGCTCACCACTCGAAATCGATCAGCCCCAGCATTTT.

The V gene is TRBV5-4, the J gene TRBJ2-1; 10 nucleotides match TRBD2. Germline-derived CDR1 and CDR2 are SGHNT and YYREEE (reference sequence). The CDR3 totals 15 residues. J was trimmed by 1 base and V by 4 bases; bases with no gene match: 2. The DNA for the CDR3 is TGTGCCAGCAGCCGGACTAGCGGTTCCTACAATGAGCAGTTCTTC. Amino acid sequence: CASSRTSGSYNEQFF.

By sample share, this clone is medium-sized. V usage is TRBV1 and J usage is TRBJ1-5; no check of the table's D call, TRBD1, against the DNA was made. TRBV1 is reported as a pseudogene. There are 16 residues in the CDR3. CDR3 residues: CTSSQQTENSNQPQHF. Here the CDR3 DNA reads TGCACCAGCAGCCAACAGACAGAAAATAGCAATCAGCCCCAGCATTTT.

The J gene is TRBJ1-1, the V gene TRBV19; D gene unclear. Trimming took 7 bases from V and 2 from J, leaving 11 bases between them. CDR3 size: 13 residues. Germline-derived CDR1 and CDR2 are LNHDA and SQIVND (reference sequence). CDR3 in amino acids: CASNDVENTEAFF. CDR3 DNA sequence: TGTGCCAGTAATGACGTAGAAAACACTGAAGCTTTCTTT. Full variable domain (remainder filled in from reference TRBV19 and TRBJ1-1): DGGITQSPKYLFRKEGQNVTLSCEQNLNHDAMYWYRQDPGQGLRLIYYSQIVNDFQKGDIAEGYSVSREKKESFPLTVTSAQKNPTAFYLCASNDVENTEAFFGQGTRLTVV.

The chain has TRBV7-9 and TRBJ1-4; D is possibly TRBD1 (5 bases). The CDR3 is 17 residues long. CDR1 and CDR2 from the germline V gene are SEHNR and FQNEAQ (reference sequence). V was pared by 3 bases and J by 0 bases, with 14 bases between. CDR3: CASSFVFGTATNEKLFF. The CDR3 nucleotides are TGTGCCAGCAGCTTCGTTTTTGGGACTGCAACTAATGAAAAACTGTTTTTT.

J is TRBJ2-4 and V is TRBV7-9; D is undetermined. V was clipped by 1 base and J by 0 bases, with 4 bases between them. Germline values: CDR1 SEHNR, CDR2 FQNEAQ (reference sequence). The length of the CDR3 is 14 residues. CDR3 sequence reads: CASSLGLAKNIQYF. The CDR3 nucleotides read TGTGCCAGCAGCTTAGGGCTAGCCAAAAACATTCAGTACTTC.

This chain joins TRBV28 and TRBJ1-5; weak D call: TRBD1 (6 bases). Germline assignment: CDR1 MDHEN and CDR2 SYDVKM. CDR3 size: 11 residues. Trimming pared 5 bases from V and 12 bases from J, leaving 11 bases between. The CDR3 spells CASSPDRRQHF. In DNA, the CDR3 is TGTGCCAGCAGTCCCGACAGGCGCCAGCATTTT. The entire variable domain, with the rest obtained from reference TRBV28 and TRBJ1-5, is as follows: DVKVTQSSRYLVKRTGEKVFLECVQDMDHENMFWYRQDPGLGLRLIYFSYDVKMKEKGDIPEGYSVSREKKERFSLILESASTNQTSMYLCASSPDRRQHFGDGTRLSIL.

V usage is TRBV28 and J usage is TRBJ1-6; D uncertain. This CDR3 region has 15 residues. V was pared by 9 bases and J by 0 bases, with 12 bases between. The germline V gene has CDR1 MDHEN and CDR2 SYDVKM. The CDR3 DNA follows: TGTGCCAGTAAAAGGGCGAGCTCCTATAATTCACCCCTCCACTTT. Translation: CASKRASSYNSPLHF.

This chain joins TRBV28 and TRBJ1-6; D is unclear. The CDR3 loop spans 15 amino acids. The V end was cut by 3 bases, the J end by 7 bases, with 13 bases between. Germline V gene data show CDR1 as MDHEN and CDR2 as SYDVKM. The CDR3 loop reads CASSLDLARNSPLHF. Written as DNA, the CDR3 is TGTGCCAGCAGTTTGGATTTAGCACGGAATTCACCCCTCCACTTT.

The chain joins TRBV25-1 to TRBJ2-5; D might be TRBD1 or TRBD2, each matching 5 bases. V lost 1 base and J 5 bases, leaving 11 bases between the germline ends. CDR1 MGHDK and CDR2 SYGVNS come from the germline V gene. There are 14 residues in the CDR3. The CDR3 DNA is TGTGCCAGCAGTGAATGGCAGGGCGGGGAGACCCAGTACTTC. Translating it yields CASSEWQGGETQYF.

The rearrangement uses TRBV5-1 and TRBJ2-6; D gene unclear. V lost 6 bases, J lost 0 bases, and 13 bases lay in between. The germline CDR1 and CDR2 sequences are SGHRS and YFSETQ. This CDR3 has 16 residues. CDR3 sequence reads: CASTGNVNSGANVLTF. CDR3 nucleotides: TGCGCCAGCACCGGAAATGTAAACTCTGGGGCCAACGTCCTGACTTTC.

The chain couples TRBV7-9 to TRBJ2-5; tentative D call: TRBD1 (5 bases). The CDR3 loop spans 15 amino acids. Germline V lookup: CDR1 SEHNR, CDR2 FQNEAQ (reference sequence). Trimming stripped 1 base from V and 2 bases from J, with 11 bases between. This CDR3 is CASSLGSGLQETQYF. In DNA, the CDR3 is TGTGCCAGCAGCTTAGGGTCAGGGCTACAAGAGACCCAGTACTTC.